This TCR beta chain stems from a study of blood T cell repertoires in COVID-19. Overall study: Whether acute or convalescent, the COVID-19 samples came from the United States, Italy and Spain. PBMCs, B-cell-depleted T cells, or T cells were the source of the cDNA or gDNA that made up the material.

Original handling: Scientists estimated how many nucleated cells there were by amplifying reference gene primers. Assay: immunoSEQ multiplex PCR; the TCRdb copy retains only in-frame clones and omits some. V, J and clone size are taken as reported in that table, and D and trimming were inferred from the DNA itself. The repertoire holds about 85,000 clones, with around 87% as singletons. From germline, CDR1 is LGHNA and CDR2 YSLEER. This CDR3 is 16 amino acids long. The V and J ends lost 1 base and 5 bases, in that order; junction bases with no gene match: 6. Sequencing was carried out using peripheral blood. The clonotype originates from a woman aged 80 or over with active or convalescent COVID-19. The V call is TRBV4-3, the J call TRBJ2-1; TRBD2 agrees at 9 bases. CDR3 DNA: TGCGCCAGCAGCCAAGTTAGCGGGAGCACCCACAATGAGCAGTTCTTC. This codes for CASSQVSGSTHNEQFF.